This entry describes one T cell receptor beta chain. Its specificity is unknown. The data were obtained in a study of CD8 T cells in ankylosing spondylitis. General study results and limits: A number of the motif variants had already been described in reactive arthritis synovial fluid and blood. Typical of ankylosing spondylitis blood, it appeared, was a TCR beta motif of under 10 highly homologous variants. As for the disease-linked clones, they showed a CD8+ phenotype and occurred at relatively low frequencies in peripheral blood.

Using quantitative 5'-RACE with molecular barcodes, the authors made TCR beta libraries. A single record per CDR3 protein comes from TCRdb applying MiXCR to the 5' RACE reads. In the table there are roughly 180,000 distinct CDR3 sequences, approximately 9.9% of which are singletons. Trimming cost V 1 base and J 0 bases; bases outside gene matches: 8. CDR3 length: 18 amino acids. The germline V gene has CDR1 DFQATT and CDR2 SNEGSKA (reference sequence). Sequencing was performed on blood, either unsorted or a sorted T cell fraction (not recorded which). The chain is built from TRBV20-1 and TRBJ2-1; TRBD2 matches at 11 bases. The receptor was derived from a female donor with ankylosing spondylitis or in good health (not recorded which). CDR3 sequence reads: CSARATSGSMSSYNEQFF. The CDR3 DNA is TGCAGTGCTAGAGCCACTAGCGGGAGCATGAGCTCCTACAATGAGCAGTTCTTC.